The T cell receptor (beta chain) described here comes from a study of T cells expressing NK-cell markers. Generation of TCR beta cDNA was performed by 5'RACE template switching incorporating UMIs. TCRdb reprocessed the 5' RACE reads, keeping one entry per CDR3 protein, no DNA. The sample includes about 370,000 distinct CDR3 sequences. There are 13 residues in the CDR3. Germline-derived CDR1 and CDR2 are SGHRS and YFSETQ. Input material: blood T cells: a sorted CD56 or NKG2C T cell subset, CD4+ or CD8+ T cells, or bulk PBMC T cells (not recorded which). This TCR was sampled from a woman in her 50s in good health. This chain connects TRBV5-1 to TRBJ1-1; TCRdb reports TRBD1, a call that lacks DNA to check it against. The chain's CDR3 is CASSQAGGTEAFF.